The rows below give T cell receptor beta chains drawn from one sample of a study of long-term antiretroviral therapy in people with HIV. The data were produced by immunoSEQ multiplex PCR, yet TCRdb's version contains in-frame clones alone and is incomplete. There are about 25,000 clones in the sample; more than 85% occur only once, and approximately 8.5% lies in the top ten. The sequences come from unsorted PBMCs, collected 7.6 years after starting antiretroviral therapy. The receptors stem from a middle-aged woman with HIV. The CDR3 runs from the conserved cysteine through the conserved F or W.

>TRBJ1-3|TRBV7-2
CASSYDVGVSGNTIYF
>TRBJ2-7|TRBV4-1
CASSQDGLRGGEQYF
>TRBJ1-3|TRBV18
CASSPPGTSGNTIYF
>TRBJ2-7|TRBV21-1
CASSKDRKGIYEQYF
>TRBJ1-1|TRBV19
CASSKLRQGGVNTEAFF
>TRBJ1-2|TRBV7-2
CASSTGPLGYTF
>TRBJ2-7|TRBV5-8
CASSLRRQGSYEQYF
>TRBJ2-5|TRBV6-6
CASSYGVQETQYF
>TRBJ2-7|TRBV11-2
CASSSASQPRYEQYF
>TRBJ2-7|TRBV18
CASSRTGGHEQYF
>TRBJ2-3|TRBV7-7
CASSLGAGGPGDTQYF
>TRBJ2-2|TRBV7-3
CASSSGGGGFNTGELFF
>TRBJ2-2|TRBV5-1
CASRTSATGNPRELFF
>TRBJ2-7|TRBV7-2
CASSLGPGRSYEQYF
>TRBJ1-1|TRBV7-9
CASSRRQEGNTEAFF
>TRBJ2-1|TRBV4-3
CASSQGLSGEYNEQFF
>TRBJ2-2|TRBV19
CASSPGQNTGELFF
>TRBJ2-7|TRBV10-1
CASTRDKDEQYF
>TRBJ2-1|TRBV4-3
CASSQDFRGGPYNEQFF
>TRBJ1-5|TRBV6-5
CASSYVREGNQPQHF
>TRBJ1-2|TRBV5-1
CASSLERGVGYGYTF
>TRBJ1-1|TRBV4-3
CASSQGTANTEAFF
>TRBJ2-7|TRBV6-1
CASSAGPSSYEQYF
>TRBJ1-1|TRBV5-1
CASSLDRLNTEAFF
>TRBJ2-5|TRBV27
CASSLSSARDPRETQYF
>TRBJ2-3|TRBV5-1
CASSLRGGQGANFRTDTQYF
>TRBJ2-5|TRBV18
CASSSQGQKTQYF
>TRBJ2-7|TRBV4-3
CASSQDWTRTSYEQYF
>TRBJ2-5|TRBV4-3
CASSQDTRLETQYF
>TRBJ2-5|TRBV21-1
CASSAGEFTGTGGQETQYF
>TRBJ2-5|TRBV6-1
CASSLDRGRETQYF
>TRBJ2-1|TRBV10-3
CAIRWTGENEQFF
>TRBJ1-1|TRBV5-1
CASSPDRAVRGTEAFF
>TRBJ1-2|TRBV5-5
CASSGRGSGDGYTF
>TRBJ1-1|TRBV2
CASTPGTGPPLNTEAFF
>TRBJ2-2|TRBV5-1
CASSLDRAPSNTGELTGELFF
>TRBJ2-6|TRBV28
CASASSGIWGGGANVLTF
>TRBJ2-3|TRBV7-2
CASSSGSSGVPSTDTQYF
>TRBJ2-3|TRBV6-5
CASGALADTQYF
>TRBJ2-4|TRBV27
CASKSGRTKNIQYF
>TRBJ1-5|TRBV30
CAWSVEQNQPQHF
>TRBJ1-4|TRBV6-1
CASSEKRTGTGLLGLDEKLFF
>TRBJ2-7|TRBV4-3
CASSQYMPGPGEDEQYF
>TRBJ1-6|TRBV19
CASQGIYNSPLHF
>TRBJ2-4|TRBV29-1
CSARQATLAKNIQYF
>TRBJ2-7|TRBV4-1
CASSQGSYEQYF
>TRBJ1-1|TRBV6-5
CASSYGPNTEAFF
>TRBJ1-3|TRBV6-1
CALWAPLGNTIYF